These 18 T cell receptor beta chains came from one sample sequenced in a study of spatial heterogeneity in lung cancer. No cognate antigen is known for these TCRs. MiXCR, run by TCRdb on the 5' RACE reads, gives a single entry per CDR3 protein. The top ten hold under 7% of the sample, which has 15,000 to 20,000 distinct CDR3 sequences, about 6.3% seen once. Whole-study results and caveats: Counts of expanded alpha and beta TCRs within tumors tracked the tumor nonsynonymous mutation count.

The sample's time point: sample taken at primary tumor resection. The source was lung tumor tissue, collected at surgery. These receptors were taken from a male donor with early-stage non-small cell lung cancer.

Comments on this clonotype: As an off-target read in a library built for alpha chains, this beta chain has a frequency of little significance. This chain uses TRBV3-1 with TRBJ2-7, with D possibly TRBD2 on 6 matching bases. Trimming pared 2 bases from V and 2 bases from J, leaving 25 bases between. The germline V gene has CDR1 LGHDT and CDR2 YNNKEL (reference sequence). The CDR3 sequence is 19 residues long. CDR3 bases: TGTGCCAGCAGCCAATGGCCAGGTACCCCGTGGGCTAGCGCCTACGAGCAGTACTTC. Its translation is CASSQWPGTPWASAYEQYF.

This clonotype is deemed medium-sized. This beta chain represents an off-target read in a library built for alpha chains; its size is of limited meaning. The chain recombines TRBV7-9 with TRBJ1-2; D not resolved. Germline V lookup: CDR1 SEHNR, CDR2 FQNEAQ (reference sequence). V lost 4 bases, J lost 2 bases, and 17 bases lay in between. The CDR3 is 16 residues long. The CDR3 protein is CASSWAPGGMNYGYTF. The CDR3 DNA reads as TGTGCCAGCAGCTGGGCCCCAGGAGGGATGAACTATGGCTACACCTTC.

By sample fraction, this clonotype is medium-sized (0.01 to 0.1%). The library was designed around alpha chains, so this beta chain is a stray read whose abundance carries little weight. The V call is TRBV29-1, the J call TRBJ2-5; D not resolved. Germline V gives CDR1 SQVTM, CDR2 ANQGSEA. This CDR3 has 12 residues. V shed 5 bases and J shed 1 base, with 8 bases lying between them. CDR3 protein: CSVRTVQETQYF. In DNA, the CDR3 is TGCAGCGTTCGTACAGTCCAAGAGACCCAGTACTTC. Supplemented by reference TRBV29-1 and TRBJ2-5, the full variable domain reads SAVISQKPSRDICQRGTSLTIQCQVDSQVTMMFWYRQQPGQSLTLIATANQGSEATYESGFVIDKFPISRPNLTFSTLTVSNMSPEDSSIYLCSVRTVQETQYFGPGTRLLVL.

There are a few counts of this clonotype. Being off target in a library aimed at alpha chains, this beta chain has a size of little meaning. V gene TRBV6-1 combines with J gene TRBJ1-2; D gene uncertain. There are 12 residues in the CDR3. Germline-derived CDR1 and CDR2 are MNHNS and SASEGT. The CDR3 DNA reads TGTGCAGGTACCGGCGAGGTCTATGGCTACACCTTC. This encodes CAGTGEVYGYTF.

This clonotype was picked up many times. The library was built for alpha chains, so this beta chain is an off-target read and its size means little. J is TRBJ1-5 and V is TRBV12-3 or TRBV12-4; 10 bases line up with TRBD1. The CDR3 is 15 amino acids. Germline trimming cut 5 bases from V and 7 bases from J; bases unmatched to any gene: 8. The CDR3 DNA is TGTGCCAGCAGTCGCCAGACAGGGGGCGTGCAGCCCCAGCATTTT. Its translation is CASSRQTGGVQPQHF.

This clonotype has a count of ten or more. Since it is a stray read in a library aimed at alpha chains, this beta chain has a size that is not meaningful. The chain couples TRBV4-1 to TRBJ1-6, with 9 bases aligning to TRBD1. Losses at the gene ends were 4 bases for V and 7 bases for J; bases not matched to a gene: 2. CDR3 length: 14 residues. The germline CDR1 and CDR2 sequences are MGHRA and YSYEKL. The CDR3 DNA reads TGCGCCAGCAGCCTGACAGGGGGAAATTCACCCCTCCACTTT. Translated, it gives CASSLTGGNSPLHF.

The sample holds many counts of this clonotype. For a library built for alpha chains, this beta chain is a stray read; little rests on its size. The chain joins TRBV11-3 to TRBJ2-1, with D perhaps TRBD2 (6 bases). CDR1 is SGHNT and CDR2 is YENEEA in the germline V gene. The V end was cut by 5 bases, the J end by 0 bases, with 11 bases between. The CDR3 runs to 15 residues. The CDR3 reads CASSERRGSYNEQFF. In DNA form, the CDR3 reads TGTGCCAGCAGCGAGAGGCGGGGCTCCTACAATGAGCAGTTCTTC.

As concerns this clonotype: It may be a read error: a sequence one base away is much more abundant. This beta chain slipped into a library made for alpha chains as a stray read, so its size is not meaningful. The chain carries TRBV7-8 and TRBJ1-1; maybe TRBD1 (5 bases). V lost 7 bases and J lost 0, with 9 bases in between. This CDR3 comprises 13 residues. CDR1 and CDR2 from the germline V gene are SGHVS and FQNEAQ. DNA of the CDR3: TGTGCCAGCAAACGGGACGTGAACACTGAAGCTTTCTTT. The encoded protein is CASKRDVNTEAFF.

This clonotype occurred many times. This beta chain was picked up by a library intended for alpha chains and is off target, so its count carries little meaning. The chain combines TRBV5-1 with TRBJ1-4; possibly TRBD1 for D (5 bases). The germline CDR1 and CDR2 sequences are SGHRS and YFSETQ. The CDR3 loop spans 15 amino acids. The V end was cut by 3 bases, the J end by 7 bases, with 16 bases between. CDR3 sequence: CASSSTGRVGEKLFF. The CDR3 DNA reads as TGCGCCAGCAGCTCCACGGGCAGGGTGGGTGAAAAACTGTTTTTT.

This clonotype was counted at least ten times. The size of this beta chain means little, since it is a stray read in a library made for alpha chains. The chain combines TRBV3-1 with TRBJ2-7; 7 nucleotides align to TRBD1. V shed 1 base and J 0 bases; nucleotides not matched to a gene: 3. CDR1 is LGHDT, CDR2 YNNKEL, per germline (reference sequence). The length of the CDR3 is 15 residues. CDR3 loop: CASSQAGTASYEQYF. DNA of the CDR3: TGTGCCAGCAGCCAAGCCGGGACAGCCTCCTACGAGCAGTACTTC.

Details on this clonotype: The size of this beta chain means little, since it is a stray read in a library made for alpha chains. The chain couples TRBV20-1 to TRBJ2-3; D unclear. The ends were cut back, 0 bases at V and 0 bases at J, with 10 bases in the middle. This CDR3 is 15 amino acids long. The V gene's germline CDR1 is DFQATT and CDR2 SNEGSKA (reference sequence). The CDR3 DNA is TGCAGTGCTAGAGATCGCCAGTTCAGCACAGATACGCAGTATTTT. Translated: CSARDRQFSTDTQYF.

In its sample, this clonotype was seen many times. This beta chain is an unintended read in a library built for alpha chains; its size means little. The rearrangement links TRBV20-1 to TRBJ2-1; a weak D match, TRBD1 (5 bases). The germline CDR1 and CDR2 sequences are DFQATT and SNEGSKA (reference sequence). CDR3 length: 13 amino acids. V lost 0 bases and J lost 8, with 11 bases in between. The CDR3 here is CSAREVLQDEQFF. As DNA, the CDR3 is TGCAGTGCTAGAGAGGTATTACAGGATGAGCAGTTCTTC.

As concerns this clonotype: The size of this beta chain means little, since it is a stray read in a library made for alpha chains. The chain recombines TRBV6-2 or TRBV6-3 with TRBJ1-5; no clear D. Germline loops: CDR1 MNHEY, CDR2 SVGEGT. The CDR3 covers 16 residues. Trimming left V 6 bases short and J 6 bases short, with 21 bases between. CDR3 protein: CASRDPSEGGPQPQHF. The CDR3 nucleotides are TGTGCCAGCAGGGACCCTTCAGAGGGAGGGCCTCAGCCCCAGCATTTT.

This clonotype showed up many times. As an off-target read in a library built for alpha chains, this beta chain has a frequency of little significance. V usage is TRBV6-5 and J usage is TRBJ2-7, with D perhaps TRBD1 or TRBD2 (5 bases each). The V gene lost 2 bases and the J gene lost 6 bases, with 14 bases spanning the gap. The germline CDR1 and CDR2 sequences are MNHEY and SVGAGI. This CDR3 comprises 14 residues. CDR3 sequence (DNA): TGTGCCAGCAGTTACCCGGGGCCTGGGAGCGAGCAGTACTTC. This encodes CASSYPGPGSEQYF.

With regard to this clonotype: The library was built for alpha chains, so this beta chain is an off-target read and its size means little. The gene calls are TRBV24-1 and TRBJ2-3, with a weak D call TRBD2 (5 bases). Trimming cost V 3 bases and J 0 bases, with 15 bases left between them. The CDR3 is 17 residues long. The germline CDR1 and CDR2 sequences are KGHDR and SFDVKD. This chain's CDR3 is CATSDPREGSSTDTQYF. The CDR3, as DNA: TGTGCCACCAGTGATCCCCGAGAGGGATCAAGCACAGATACGCAGTATTTT.

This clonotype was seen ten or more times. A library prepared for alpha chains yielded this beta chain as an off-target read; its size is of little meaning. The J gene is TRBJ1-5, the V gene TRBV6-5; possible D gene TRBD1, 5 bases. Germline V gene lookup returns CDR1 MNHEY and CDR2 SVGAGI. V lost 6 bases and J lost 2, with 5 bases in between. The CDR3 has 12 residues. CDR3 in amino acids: CASRQGNQPQHF. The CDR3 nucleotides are TGTGCCAGCAGACAGGGCAATCAGCCCCAGCATTTT.

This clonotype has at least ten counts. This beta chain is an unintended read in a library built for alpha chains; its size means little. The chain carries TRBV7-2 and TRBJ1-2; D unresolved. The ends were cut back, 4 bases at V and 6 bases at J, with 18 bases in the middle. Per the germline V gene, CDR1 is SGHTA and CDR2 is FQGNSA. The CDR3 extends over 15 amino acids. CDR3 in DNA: TGTGCCAGCAGCTCCCACTCGACAAGGCAAGATGGCTACACCTTC. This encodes CASSSHSTRQDGYTF. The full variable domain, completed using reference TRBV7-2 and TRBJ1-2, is GAGVSQSPSNKVTEKGKDVELRCDPISGHTALYWYRQSLGQGLEFLIYFQGNSAPDKSGLPSDRFSAERTGGSVSTLTIQRTQQEDSAVYLCASSSHSTRQDGYTFGSGTRLTVV.

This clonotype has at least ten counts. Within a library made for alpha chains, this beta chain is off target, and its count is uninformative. Here the CDR3 reads CSATENTEAFF. The CDR3 region has the DNA TGCAGCGCAACAGAGAACACTGAAGCTTTCTTT. The chain recombines TRBV29-1 with TRBJ1-1; no definite D call. Trimming stripped 7 bases from V and 1 base from J, with 7 bases between. Germline CDR1 reads SQVTM; CDR2 reads ANQGSEA. The CDR3 is 11 amino acids.